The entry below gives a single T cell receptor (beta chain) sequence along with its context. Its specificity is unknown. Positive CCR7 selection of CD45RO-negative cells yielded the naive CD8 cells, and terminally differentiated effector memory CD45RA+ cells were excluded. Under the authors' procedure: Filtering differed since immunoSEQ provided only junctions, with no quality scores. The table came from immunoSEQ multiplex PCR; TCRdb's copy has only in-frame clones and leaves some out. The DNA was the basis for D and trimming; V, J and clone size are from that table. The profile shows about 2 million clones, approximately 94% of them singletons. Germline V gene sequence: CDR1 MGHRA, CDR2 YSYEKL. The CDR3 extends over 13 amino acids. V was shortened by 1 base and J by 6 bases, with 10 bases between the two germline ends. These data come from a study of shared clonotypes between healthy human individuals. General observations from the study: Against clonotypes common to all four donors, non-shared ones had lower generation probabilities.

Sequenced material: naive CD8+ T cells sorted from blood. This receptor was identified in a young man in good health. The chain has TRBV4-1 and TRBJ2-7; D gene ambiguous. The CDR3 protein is CASSQGLSLEQYF. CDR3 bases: TGCGCCAGCAGCCAAGGGCTCTCACTCGAGCAGTACTTC.